This TCR beta chain was observed in a study of shared clonotypes between healthy human individuals. Profiling relied on immunoSEQ multiplex PCR, and the TCRdb table lists in-frame clones only, not all of them. This table holds roughly 1 million clones, 65% to 80% found once. Looked up from germline, CDR1 is SEHNR and CDR2 is FQNEAQ (reference sequence). This CDR3 is 15 amino acids long. Trimming at V came to 5 bases and at J to 2 bases, leaving 6 bases not matched to a gene. With regard to this clone: Its antigen is as yet unknown.

Findings and caveats of the study: It was anticipated that sequencing depth would influence how many clonotypes donors shared.

The receptor's source is a man younger than 35 in good health. The sequenced sample was memory CD4+ T cells sorted from blood. Subset specified: CD45RA-negative fraction. V is TRBV7-9 and J is TRBJ1-3; 7 bases are a match to TRBD1. For the CDR3, the DNA is TGTGCCAGCAGCCCGACAGGGATGACTGGAAACACCATATATTTT. This gives the protein CASSPTGMTGNTIYF. The full variable domain, with the rest looked up from reference TRBV7-9 and TRBJ1-3, is DTGVSQNPRHKITKRGQNVTFRCDPISEHNRLYWYRQTLGQGPEFLTYFQNEAQLEKSRLLSDRFSAERPKGSFSTLEIQRTEQGDSAMYLCASSPTGMTGNTIYFGEGSWLTVV.